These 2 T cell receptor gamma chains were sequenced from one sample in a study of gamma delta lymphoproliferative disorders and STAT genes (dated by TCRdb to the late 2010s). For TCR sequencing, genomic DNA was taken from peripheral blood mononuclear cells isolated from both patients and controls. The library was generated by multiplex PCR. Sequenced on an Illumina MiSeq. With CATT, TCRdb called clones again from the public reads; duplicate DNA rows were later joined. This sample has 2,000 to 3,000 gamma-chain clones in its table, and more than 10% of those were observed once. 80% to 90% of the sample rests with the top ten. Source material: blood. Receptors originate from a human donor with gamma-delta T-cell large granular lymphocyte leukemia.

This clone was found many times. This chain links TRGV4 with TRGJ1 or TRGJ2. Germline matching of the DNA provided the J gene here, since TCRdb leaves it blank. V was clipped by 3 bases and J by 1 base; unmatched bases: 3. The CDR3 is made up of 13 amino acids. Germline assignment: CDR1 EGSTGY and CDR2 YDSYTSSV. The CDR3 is CATWDINYYKKLF. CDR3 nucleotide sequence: TGTGCCACCTGGGATATTAATTATTATAAGAAACTCTTT.

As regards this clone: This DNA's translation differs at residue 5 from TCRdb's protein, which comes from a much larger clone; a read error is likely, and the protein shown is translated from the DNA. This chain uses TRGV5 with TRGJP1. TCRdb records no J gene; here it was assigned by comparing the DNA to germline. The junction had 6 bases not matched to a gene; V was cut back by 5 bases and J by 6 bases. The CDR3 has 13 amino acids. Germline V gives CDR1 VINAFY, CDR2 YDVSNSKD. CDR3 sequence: CATWGKSGWFKIF. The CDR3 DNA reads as TGTGCCACCTGGGGCAAATCTGGTTGGTTCAAGATATTT.